This T cell receptor beta chain was sequenced in a study of PD-L1 blockade in urothelial cancer. Background on the study: In 2014 therapy began: atezolizumab 1,200 mg intravenously every 3 weeks. Men with urothelial cancer arising in the bladder made up twenty-five of 29 patients. Individuals in the cohort had been given 0 to 3 earlier chemotherapy regimens.

This CDR3 has 14 residues. The V gene lost 8 bases and the J gene lost 4 bases, with 18 bases spanning the gap. Germline CDR1 reads MDHEN; CDR2 reads SYDVKM. Sequencing used immunoSEQ multiplex PCR; TCRdb keeps in-frame clones, though not all of them. Of over 40,000 clones in the sample, more than 75% were seen once. The chain has TRBV28 and TRBJ2-7, with a possible D match to TRBD1 (6 bases). The input for sequencing was PBMCs, taken around atezolizumab (anti-PD-L1) treatment. This clonotype was obtained from a man aged 65 to 79 with urothelial cancer. CDR3 nucleotides: TGTGCCAGCGAGGGCACAGGGTTGTCTTACGAGCAGTACTTC. Translated: CASEGTGLSYEQYF.